The 20 T cell receptor beta chains given below trace back to one sample, sequenced in a study of blood T cell repertoires in COVID-19. TCRdb keeps only in-frame clones here, not all; method: immunoSEQ multiplex PCR. The data show some 180,000 clones, roughly 84% seen once. The specimen sequenced was peripheral blood. The receptors derive from a man aged 45-65 years with COVID-19, enrolled during active disease.

V gene TRBV6-5 combines with J gene TRBJ1-5; 8 bases align to TRBD1. Germline V CDR1 and CDR2: MNHEY, SVGAGI. After removal of 6 bases from V and 6 bases from J, the junction contained 10 bases not matched to a gene. The CDR3 loop spans 15 amino acids. CDR3 sequence reads: CASSQQTGVSQPQHF. Written as DNA, the CDR3 is TGTGCCAGCAGCCAACAGACAGGGGTTAGTCAGCCCCAGCATTTT.

On this clone itself: Within the sample, other DNA sequences also encode this same CDR3. The genes are TRBV7-3 and TRBJ2-2; no definite D call. This CDR3 has 13 amino acids. CDR1 is SGHTA and CDR2 is FQGTGA in the germline V gene. V lost 5 bases, J lost 0 bases, and 4 bases lay in between. CDR3: CASSLSNTGELFF. CDR3 bases: TGTGCCAGCAGCCTCTCGAACACCGGGGAGCTGTTTTTT.

J is TRBJ2-1 and V is TRBV27; a weak D match, TRBD2 (5 bases). Germline CDR1 is MNHEY and CDR2 is SMNVEV (reference sequence). V lost 5 bases, J lost 8 bases, and 28 bases lay in between. The CDR3 extends over 18 amino acids. This CDR3 reads CASSRLIRESYHRDEQFF. Written as DNA, the CDR3 is TGTGCCAGCAGTCGACTAATCCGGGAATCCTACCACCGGGATGAGCAGTTCTTC.

The V call is TRBV6-6, the J call TRBJ1-6, with D perhaps matching TRBD1 (5 bases). The germline gives CDR1 MNHNY, CDR2 SVGAGI (reference sequence). Trimming removed 5 bases from V and 7 bases from J, with 15 bases in between. This CDR3 has 15 residues. CDR3 in DNA: TGTGCCAGCAGTACCCTCGGAGGGGAGAATTCACCCCTCCACTTT. It yields the protein CASSTLGGENSPLHF.

The chain uses TRBV19 and TRBJ1-2; perhaps TRBD1 as D (5 bases). Trimming stripped 5 bases from V and 4 bases from J, with 11 bases between. The CDR3 spans 13 residues. CDR1 is LNHDA, CDR2 SQIVND, per germline (reference sequence). DNA for the CDR3: TGTGCCAGTAGTCCTCAGGGTGGCTATGGCTACACCTTC. Protein product: CASSPQGGYGYTF.

The chain is built from TRBV29-1 and TRBJ2-7; D might be TRBD1 (6 bases). The CDR3 runs 16 residues. Looked up from germline, CDR1 is SQVTM and CDR2 is ANQGSEA. Trimming cost V 6 bases and J 6 bases, with 27 bases left between them. The CDR3 is CSVSSGTGYLLTEQYF. The CDR3 DNA is TGCAGCGTGAGCTCCGGAACAGGGTATCTCCTCACCGAGCAGTACTTC.

This chain joins TRBV19 and TRBJ2-1; tentatively, D is TRBD1 (5 bases). Looked up from germline, CDR1 is LNHDA and CDR2 is SQIVND (reference sequence). CDR3 length: 15 amino acids. The V and J ends lost 7 bases and 0 bases respectively, with 13 bases between them. The CDR3 spells CASNQGQSSYNEQFF. CDR3 DNA sequence: TGTGCCAGTAACCAGGGCCAGAGCTCCTACAATGAGCAGTTCTTC. Based on the CDR3 plus reference TRBV19 and TRBJ2-1, the full variable domain is DGGITQSPKYLFRKEGQNVTLSCEQNLNHDAMYWYRQDPGQGLRLIYYSQIVNDFQKGDIAEGYSVSREKKESFPLTVTSAQKNPTAFYLCASNQGQSSYNEQFFGPGTRLTVL.

The V and J genes are TRBV7-6 and TRBJ2-3; maybe TRBD1 (6 bases). Trimming removed 1 base at V and 0 bases at J, with 11 bases between. Looked up from germline, CDR1 is SGHVS and CDR2 is FNYEAQ. This CDR3 comprises 16 residues. The CDR3 DNA sequence: TGTGCCAGCAGCTTAGGTCAGGGGTTTAGCACAGATACGCAGTATTTT. Protein: CASSLGQGFSTDTQYF.

The chain links TRBV6-7 to TRBJ2-5; possible D gene TRBD2, 5 bases. TRBV6-7 counts as an open reading frame of uncertain function. V lost 6 bases and J 2 bases, leaving 7 bases between the germline ends. This CDR3 is built from 12 residues. The CDR3 reads CASRDCQETQYF. The CDR3 DNA sequence: TGTGCCAGCAGGGACTGTCAAGAGACCCAGTACTTC.

The rearrangement joins TRBV27 to TRBJ1-2, with TRBD1 as a possible D gene (5 bases). V lost 8 bases and J lost 4, with 14 bases in between. Germline assignment: CDR1 MNHEY and CDR2 SMNVEV (reference sequence). This CDR3 has 13 residues. Here the CDR3 DNA reads TGTGCCAGCCGCCCCGGGGGGGTCTATGGCTACACCTTC. It yields the protein CASRPGGVYGYTF.

This clone was seen a few times. The chain uses TRBV5-8 and TRBJ1-4, with D possibly being TRBD1 (6 bases). Trimming left V 4 bases short and J 5 bases short, with 12 bases between. The CDR3 has 14 amino acids. The germline CDR1 and CDR2 sequences are SGHTS and YDEGEE. In DNA form, the CDR3 reads TGTGCCAGCAGCCCTGACAGGATCAATGAAAAACTGTTTTTT. Its translation: CASSPDRINEKLFF.

The chain has TRBV7-6 and TRBJ2-1; 14 positions agree with TRBD2. The ends lost 5 bases at V and 2 bases at J; junction bases unmatched: 8. The CDR3 runs 18 residues. In germline, CDR1 is SGHVS, CDR2 FNYEAQ. This CDR3 reads CASSPGLAGVRTYNEQFF. The CDR3 nucleotides read TGTGCCAGCAGCCCGGGACTAGCGGGAGTTAGGACCTACAATGAGCAGTTCTTC.

The chain has TRBV5-1 and TRBJ1-5; D is unresolved. The CDR3 has 15 residues. Between the trimmed V and J ends, which lost 0 bases and 3 bases, there was a span of 10 bases. The V gene's germline CDR1 is SGHRS and CDR2 YFSETQ. CDR3 region: CASSLGGFANQPQHF. The CDR3 DNA follows: TGCGCCAGCAGCTTGGGCGGGTTTGCCAATCAGCCCCAGCATTTT.

The count of this clone is one. Within the sample, other DNA sequences also encode this same CDR3. The chain joins TRBV5-1 to TRBJ2-5, with 13 bases lining up with TRBD2. This CDR3 spans 16 amino acids. Losses at the gene ends were 0 bases for V and 2 bases for J; bases not matched to a gene: 1. Germline loops: CDR1 SGHRS, CDR2 YFSETQ. Here the CDR3 DNA reads TGCGCCAGCAGCTTGGGGGGACTAGCGGGACAAGAGACCCAGTACTTC. Its translation is CASSLGGLAGQETQYF.

This sequence joins TRBV12-3 or TRBV12-4 and TRBJ1-1, with D possibly matching TRBD1 (6 bases). The CDR3 extends over 13 amino acids. Trimming pared 5 bases from V and 7 bases from J, leaving 14 bases between. The CDR3 DNA reads TGTGCCAGCAGTCGGGGGGCAGACGGTGAAGCTTTCTTT. It codes for CASSRGADGEAFF.

This chain uses TRBV5-6 with TRBJ2-4; possibly TRBD2 for D (6 bases). CDR1 and CDR2 (germline): SGHDT, YYEEEE. V lost 0 bases to trimming and J lost 1 base, with 11 bases between them. CDR3 length: 16 amino acids. CDR3 DNA sequence: TGTGCCAGCAGCTTGGCCTGGCTAGCGGCCAAAAACATTCAGTACTTC. Residues: CASSLAWLAAKNIQYF.

The rearrangement joins TRBV2 to TRBJ1-2; TRBD1 might be the D (6 bases). This CDR3 has 15 residues. The germline V and J ends were trimmed by 1 base and 0 bases, with 9 bases remaining between them. Germline assignment: CDR1 SNHLY and CDR2 FYNNEI. CDR3 amino acids: CASSEVGTPNYGYTF. For the CDR3, the DNA is TGTGCCAGCAGTGAAGTTGGGACACCTAACTATGGCTACACCTTC.

The V and J genes are TRBV5-4 and TRBJ2-5, with TRBD1 matching over 9 bases. Trimming removed 3 bases from V and 5 bases from J; junction bases left unmatched: 8. Germline V gene lookup returns CDR1 SGHNT and CDR2 YYREEE (reference sequence). The CDR3 covers 15 residues. DNA for the CDR3: TGTGCCAGCAGCTCCCGACAGGGGGTTGGGGAGACCCAGTACTTC. Translating gives CASSSRQGVGETQYF.

V usage is TRBV14 and J usage is TRBJ2-1; no definite D call. This CDR3 region has 13 residues. Germline V gene data show CDR1 as SGHDN and CDR2 as FVKESK. With 2 bases removed from V and 6 bases from J, the gap between germline ends came to 8 bases. The CDR3 sequence: CASSQNLINEQFF. In DNA, the CDR3 is TGTGCCAGCAGCCAAAACCTAATCAATGAGCAGTTCTTC. Based on the CDR3 plus reference TRBV14 and TRBJ2-1, the full variable domain is EAGVTQFPSHSVIEKGQTVTLRCDPISGHDNLYWYRRVMGKEIKFLLHFVKESKQDESGMPNNRFLAERTGGTYSTLKVQPAELEDSGVYFCASSQNLINEQFFGPGTRLTVL.

The chain combines TRBV18 with TRBJ2-3, with D possibly matching TRBD1 (5 bases). The CDR3 length is 17 residues. Per the germline V gene, CDR1 is KGHSH and CDR2 is LQKENI. Trimming shortened V by 2 bases and J by 1 base, and 16 bases separated the two germline ends. In DNA, the CDR3 is TGTGCCAGCTCACCATTCTTTCAGGGCCACGGCACAGATACGCAGTATTTT. This sequence encodes CASSPFFQGHGTDTQYF.